Listed below are T cell receptor beta chains from one sample, sequenced in a study of blood T cell repertoires in COVID-19. Measured with immunoSEQ multiplex PCR; TCRdb has only the in-frame clones, and not every one. In the table there are fewer than 250,000 clones, about four fifths of which are singletons. Sequencing was performed on peripheral blood. These receptors were obtained from a woman in her thirties or forties with active or convalescent COVID-19. Both conserved end residues are part of each CDR3. Fields, in order: J gene, V gene, CDR3 length, clone size, D gene, CDR3 DNA, CDR3 protein. A D gene is named only where the DNA matches it firmly. Clone size, where shown, is once, few, many, or a class for clones that have expanded.

>TRBJ1-4|TRBV5-4|14|-|TRBD1
TGTGCCAGCAGCTTAGAACAGGGGAATGAAAAACTGTTTTTT
CASSLEQGNEKLFF
>TRBJ1-2|TRBV7-9|15|few|TRBD1
TGTGCCAGCAGCTCCGGGACAGGGGATACCTATGGCTACACCTTC
CASSSGTGDTYGYTF
>TRBJ2-1|TRBV19|14|-|-
TGTGCCAGTAGTAAACTAGGCTGGGGAAATGAGCAGTTCTTC
CASSKLGWGNEQFF
>TRBJ2-6|TRBV4-1|17|-|TRBD1
TGCGCCAGCAGCGGCGGGACAGGCAGCTCTGGGGCCAACGTCCTGACTTTC
CASSGGTGSSGANVLTF
>TRBJ2-7|TRBV3-1/TRBV3-2|15|few|-
TGTGCCAGCAGCCGGGAGGCGGGCGGGTCCTACGAGCAGTACTTC
CASSREAGGSYEQYF
>TRBJ1-4|TRBV28|12|-|-
TGTGCCAGCAGCTATGGGAGGGAAAAACTGTTTTTT
CASSYGREKLFF
>TRBJ1-1|TRBV28|15|-|-
TGTGCCAGCAGTCGGGCTACAGGGATTGGCTCTGAAGCTTTCTTT
CASSRATGIGSEAFF
>TRBJ2-5|TRBV19|16|once|TRBD1
TGTGCCAGTAGTACTCCCAAACAGGGGGCTAGGGAGACCCAGTACTTC
CASSTPKQGARETQYF
>TRBJ1-1|TRBV24-1|16|-|TRBD1
TGTGCCACCAGTGATTACCGGACAGGGCTCCTCGGGGGAGCTTTCTTT
CATSDYRTGLLGGAFF
>TRBJ2-3|TRBV2|12|-|TRBD2
TGTGCCAGCAGCGGACTAGCCGATACGCAGTATTTT
CASSGLADTQYF
>TRBJ2-6|TRBV24-1|15|-|TRBD1
TGTGCCACCAGTGAGACAGGGGACGGGGCCAACGTCCTGACTTTC
CATSETGDGANVLTF
>TRBJ1-4|TRBV19|15|-|TRBD1
TGTGCCAGTAGTATAACAGGGGGTAGGGGTGAAAAACTGTTTTTT
CASSITGGRGEKLFF
>TRBJ1-2|TRBV2|14|once|TRBD1
TGTGCCAGCCGGGGACAGGATACTAACTATGGCTACACCTTC
CASRGQDTNYGYTF
>TRBJ2-5|TRBV6-5|13|-|TRBD2
TGTGCCAGCAGTTACGCGGGAGGGGAGACCCAGTACTTC
CASSYAGGETQYF
>TRBJ2-5|TRBV7-2|15|many|TRBD1
TGTGCCAGCAGCCACCGCGGACAGGTAGTAGAGACCCAGTACTTC
CASSHRGQVVETQYF
>TRBJ1-1|TRBV13|13|-|TRBD1
TGTGCCAGCAGCTTAGGCTTGACAGGGAATGCTTTCTTT
CASSLGLTGNAFF
>TRBJ1-1|TRBV14|16|-|TRBD1
TGTGCCAGCAGCCAAGATGGGAACAGGGGGTATACTGAAGCTTTCTTT
CASSQDGNRGYTEAFF
>TRBJ2-7|TRBV14|14|-|-
TGTGCCAGCAGCCAATCAGGGGTGAGAAACGAGCAGTACTTC
CASSQSGVRNEQYF
>TRBJ1-2|TRBV2|10|-|-
TGTGCCAGCAGTGAAGGACAGCTAGAGTTC
CASSEGQLEF
>TRBJ2-6|TRBV5-1|18|-|TRBD1
TGCGCCAGCAGCTTAGGGACAGGGAAATTGGCTGGGGCCAACGTCCTGACTTTC
CASSLGTGKLAGANVLTF
>TRBJ2-3|TRBV15|16|-|TRBD2
TGTGCCACCAGCAGAGAGGCTAGCGGGAGTAGAGATACGCAGTATTTT
CATSREASGSRDTQYF
>TRBJ2-1|TRBV4-1|14|-|-
TGCGCCAGCAGCCAAGAGGCCTACGGGAATGAGCAGTTCTTC
CASSQEAYGNEQFF
>TRBJ2-5|TRBV5-1|13|-|-
TGCGCCAGCAGCTTGTCGGGGCAAGAGACCCAGTACTTC
CASSLSGQETQYF
>TRBJ1-2|TRBV9|16|few|-
TGTGCCAGCAGCGTAGTGCCGCTACAGGGATACTATGGCTACACCTTC
CASSVVPLQGYYGYTF
>TRBJ1-2|TRBV30|12|-|TRBD1
TGTGCCTGTACCTGGACAGGGGGTGGCTACACCTTC
CACTWTGGGYTF
>TRBJ2-1|TRBV11-2|14|-|-
TGTGCCAGCAGCTTCCGAGGACTGTACAATGAGCAGTTCTTC
CASSFRGLYNEQFF
>TRBJ1-4|TRBV5-4|14|-|-
TGTGCCAGCAACCAAGCGGGGGATAATGAAAAACTGTTTTTT
CASNQAGDNEKLFF
>TRBJ2-1|TRBV4-1|18|-|TRBD2
TGCGCCAGCAGCCAAGGTCTAGCGGGAGGGCCGGGCTACAATGAGCAGTTCTTC
CASSQGLAGGPGYNEQFF
>TRBJ1-2|TRBV7-8|14|once|TRBD1
TGTGCCAGCAACCTGGACAGGGGGCCCTATGGCTACACCTTC
CASNLDRGPYGYTF
>TRBJ1-2|TRBV25-1|11|-|-
TGTGCCAGCAGCTTTGGGGAGGGCTACACCTTC
CASSFGEGYTF
>TRBJ2-2|TRBV3-1/TRBV3-2|16|-|-
TGTGCCAGCAGGGTTACCGGGACAACGAACACCGGGGAGCTGTTTTTT
CASRVTGTTNTGELFF
>TRBJ1-2|TRBV7-9|13|few|TRBD1
TGTGCCAGCAGCTTGGAGGGGGCCAGATTCTACACCTTC
CASSLEGARFYTF
>TRBJ2-1|TRBV4-2|14|-|TRBD1
TGTGCCAGCAGCCAAGCAGGGGGATTCTATGAGCAGTTCTTC
CASSQAGGFYEQFF
>TRBJ2-3|TRBV24-1|16|-|TRBD2
TGTGCCACCAGTGATCCCCTAGCGGGAGATTCCGATACGCAGTATTTT
CATSDPLAGDSDTQYF
>TRBJ2-7|TRBV19|18|-|TRBD1
TGTGCCAGTAGTCTTCACCCTCAGGGGGCGGCTGTCTCCTACGAGCAGTACTTC
CASSLHPQGAAVSYEQYF
>TRBJ2-5|TRBV10-3|16|once|TRBD1
TGTGCCATCAGTGAGTCGTTGACAGGGGGCACGGAGACCCAGTACTTC
CAISESLTGGTETQYF
>TRBJ2-7|TRBV7-8|14|-|-
TGTGCCAGCAGCTTACGCCCAGCGCTATACGAGCAGTACTTC
CASSLRPALYEQYF
>TRBJ2-5|TRBV2|14|-|TRBD1
TGTGCCAGCAATAACGGACAGGGTCAAGAGACCCAGTACTTC
CASNNGQGQETQYF
>TRBJ2-5|TRBV11-1|14|-|TRBD1
TGTGCCAGCAGCTTAGGACAGGGGACGGAGACCCAGTACTTC
CASSLGQGTETQYF
>TRBJ1-5|TRBV10-3|18|-|TRBD1
TGTGCCATCAGTGACTCGACGACAGGGCGGGGAAGCAATCAGCCCCAGCATTTT
CAISDSTTGRGSNQPQHF
>TRBJ2-7|TRBV11-3|14|-|TRBD1
TGTGCCAGCAGCCATGGACAGGGCTCCTACGAGCAGTACTTC
CASSHGQGSYEQYF
>TRBJ2-1|TRBV24-1|15|many|-
TGTGCCACCAGTGATTTTGGTAGGGGCTACAATGAGCAGTTCTTC
CATSDFGRGYNEQFF
>TRBJ1-2|TRBV5-1|14|-|TRBD1
TGCGCCAGCAGCTTACCCGGGACAGGAGCTGGCTACACCTTC
CASSLPGTGAGYTF
>TRBJ1-3|TRBV18|14|-|TRBD1
TGTGCCAGCTCACCCACAGGGGTTGGAAACACCATATATTTT
CASSPTGVGNTIYF
>TRBJ2-5|TRBV12-3/TRBV12-4|13|-|-
TGTGCCAGCAGTTCGAATACTGCGGGGACCCAGTACTTC
CASSSNTAGTQYF
>TRBJ1-1|TRBV11-3|12|once|-
TGTGCCAGCAGCCCAGAGAACACTGAAGCTTTCTTT
CASSPENTEAFF
>TRBJ2-7|TRBV2|13|few|TRBD1
TGTGCCAGCAGGGGGGACAGCTCCTACGAGCAGTACTTC
CASRGDSSYEQYF
>TRBJ2-1|TRBV28|14|-|-
TGTGCCAGCGCTCTAATGGCGGCCTACAATGAGCAGTTCTTC
CASALMAAYNEQFF
>TRBJ2-1|TRBV13|15|-|TRBD1
TGTGCCAGCAGCTATACGGGACAGGGATTCAATGAGCAGTTCTTC
CASSYTGQGFNEQFF
>TRBJ1-2|TRBV11-3|13|-|-
TGTGCCAGCAGCTTAGGAGGGATCTATGGCTACACCTTC
CASSLGGIYGYTF
>TRBJ1-1|TRBV4-3|16|few|-
TGCGCCAGCAGCCAAGAAGCGGGGGGCCTGTACACTGAAGCTTTCTTT
CASSQEAGGLYTEAFF
>TRBJ1-3|TRBV7-9|16|-|-
TGTGCCAGCAGCACACCTCTTTGGGAGACTGGAAACACCATATATTTT
CASSTPLWETGNTIYF
>TRBJ1-1|TRBV6-2/TRBV6-3|15|-|-
TGTGCCAGCAGTTATTTGGGCACAATGAACACTGAAGCTTTCTTT
CASSYLGTMNTEAFF
>TRBJ1-1|TRBV5-4|14|-|TRBD1
TGTGCCAGCAGCTCGGGACAGGGTGACACTGAAGCTTTCTTT
CASSSGQGDTEAFF
>TRBJ2-5|TRBV4-3|13|-|-
TGCGCCAGCAGTCGGGGGGCTGGAGAGACCCAGTACTTC
CASSRGAGETQYF
>TRBJ1-5|TRBV28|14|-|-
TGTGCCAGCAGTTCGACCGAGGGTAATCAGCCCCAGCATTTT
CASSSTEGNQPQHF
>TRBJ2-5|TRBV19|16|-|-
TGTGCCAGTACCTACGATAGTAGGGGGTCCCAAGAGACCCAGTACTTC
CASTYDSRGSQETQYF
>TRBJ2-1|TRBV28|15|-|TRBD1
TGTGCCAGCAGTGACCCCGGGACAGGGGGCGGGGAGCAGTTCTTC
CASSDPGTGGGEQFF
>TRBJ1-6|TRBV4-1|16|once|-
TGCGCCAGCAGCCCGCAAATGACAGGCTCAGCTAGGCCCCTCCACTTT
CASSPQMTGSARPLHF
>TRBJ1-2|TRBV7-2|14|-|-
TGTGCCAGCAGCTTAGAGCAGGCCAACTATGGCTACACCTTC
CASSLEQANYGYTF